This section outlines one T cell receptor (beta chain) sequence together with its context. Its antigen is as yet unknown. Its ends do not fully match the called genes, so a read error is possible. PCR used 60 Vbeta primers and 13 Jbeta primers. Sequenced by immunoSEQ multiplex PCR; TCRdb stores in-frame clones only, minus some. The table records 120,000 or so clones, roughly 78% of them present only once. The sample originates from a study of cytomegalovirus exposure and HLA in healthy donors. Points from the study as a whole: A missense DCLRE1C variant was associated with V- and J-gene trimming of TCR beta chains in a later analysis, and an independent cohort replicated the association. TCR sequences were mostly rare, though some public TCRs occurred in many donors. Reported performance of the classifier showed diagnosis of cytomegalovirus status with high specificity and sensitivity. In all likelihood, a cluster of highly shared sequence variants was a sequencing artifact.

What was sequenced was PBMCs. The clonotype comes from a woman between 40 and 50 years old in good health and CMV-seronegative.

The CDR3 here is CSSSLLGQGSGNTIYF. DNA of the CDR3: TGTTCCAGCAGCTTACTTGGACAGGGCTCTGGAAACACCATATATTTT. The chain carries TRBV7-9 and TRBJ1-3; 8 bases fit TRBD1. This CDR3 region has 16 residues. Germline-derived CDR1 and CDR2 are SEHNR and FQNEAQ (reference sequence).